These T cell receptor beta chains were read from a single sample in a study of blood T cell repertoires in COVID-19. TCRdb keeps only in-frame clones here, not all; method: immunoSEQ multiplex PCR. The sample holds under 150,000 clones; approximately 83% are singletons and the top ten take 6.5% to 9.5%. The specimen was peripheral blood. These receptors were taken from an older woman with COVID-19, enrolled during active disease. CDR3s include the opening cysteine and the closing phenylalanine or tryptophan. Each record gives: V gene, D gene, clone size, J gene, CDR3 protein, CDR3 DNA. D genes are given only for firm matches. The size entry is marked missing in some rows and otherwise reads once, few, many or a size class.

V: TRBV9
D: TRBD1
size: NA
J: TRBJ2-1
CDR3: CASRRDREDEQFF
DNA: TGTGCCAGCAGGCGGGACAGGGAGGATGAGCAGTTCTTC

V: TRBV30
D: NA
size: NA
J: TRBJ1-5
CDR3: CAWSTAGGRLASNQPQHF
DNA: TGTGCCTGGAGTACCGCCGGGGGGCGGCTAGCGAGCAATCAGCCCCAGCATTTT

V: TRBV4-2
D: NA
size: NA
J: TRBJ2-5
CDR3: CASSQARGGETQYF
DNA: TGTGCCAGCAGCCAAGCCAGGGGTGGGGAGACCCAGTACTTC

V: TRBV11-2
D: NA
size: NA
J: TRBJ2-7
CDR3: CASSFEIHYEQYF
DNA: TGTGCCAGCAGCTTTGAGATTCACTACGAGCAGTACTTC

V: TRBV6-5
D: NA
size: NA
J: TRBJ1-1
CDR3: CATEPGPTGNTEAFF
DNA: TGTGCCACCGAACCGGGGCCGACAGGGAACACTGAAGCTTTCTTT

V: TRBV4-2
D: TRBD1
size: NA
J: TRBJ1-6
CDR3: CASSRERQGDLSYNSPLHF
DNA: TGTGCCAGCAGCCGCGAACGACAGGGGGATTTGTCCTATAATTCACCCCTCCACTTT

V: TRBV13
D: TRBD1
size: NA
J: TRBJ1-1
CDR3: CASTSQGYTEAFF
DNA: TGTGCCAGCACCTCACAGGGGTACACTGAAGCTTTCTTT

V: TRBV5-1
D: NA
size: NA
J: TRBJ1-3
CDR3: CASSDTGYSGNTIYF
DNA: TGCGCCAGCAGCGACACCGGATACTCTGGAAACACCATATATTTT

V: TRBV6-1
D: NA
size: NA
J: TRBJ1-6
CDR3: CASSDKLDRWLHF
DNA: TGTGCCAGCAGTGACAAGTTAGACAGGTGGCTCCACTTT

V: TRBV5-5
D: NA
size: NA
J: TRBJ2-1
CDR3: CASSLDVLSASRSYNEQFF
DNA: TGTGCCAGCAGCTTGGATGTGCTGAGCGCCTCACGCTCCTACAATGAGCAGTTCTTC

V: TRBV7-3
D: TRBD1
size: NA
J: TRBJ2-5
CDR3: CASRLDRASETQYF
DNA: TGTGCCAGCAGGCTCGACAGGGCTTCAGAGACCCAGTACTTC

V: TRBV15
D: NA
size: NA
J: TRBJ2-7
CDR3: CATSRDPQVYEQYF
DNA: TGTGCCACCAGCAGAGATCCCCAGGTATACGAGCAGTACTTC

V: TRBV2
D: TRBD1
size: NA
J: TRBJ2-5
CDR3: CARGTAQETQYF
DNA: TGTGCCAGGGGGACAGCACAAGAGACCCAGTACTTC

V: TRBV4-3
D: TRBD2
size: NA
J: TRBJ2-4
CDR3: CASSQGLAGVAKNIQYF
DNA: TGCGCCAGCAGCCAGGGACTAGCGGGGGTAGCCAAAAACATTCAGTACTTC

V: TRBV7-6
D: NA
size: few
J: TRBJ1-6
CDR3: CASSPGGVSPLHF
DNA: TGTGCCAGCAGCCCCGGCGGGGTTTCACCCCTCCACTTT

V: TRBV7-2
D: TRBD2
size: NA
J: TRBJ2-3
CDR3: CASSFSGGDGTDTQYF
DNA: TGTGCCAGCAGCTTTAGCGGGGGGGACGGCACAGATACGCAGTATTTT

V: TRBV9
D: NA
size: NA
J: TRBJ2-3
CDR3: CASSVGAGPLTDTQYF
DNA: TGTGCCAGCAGCGTAGGGGCAGGGCCTCTGACAGATACGCAGTATTTT